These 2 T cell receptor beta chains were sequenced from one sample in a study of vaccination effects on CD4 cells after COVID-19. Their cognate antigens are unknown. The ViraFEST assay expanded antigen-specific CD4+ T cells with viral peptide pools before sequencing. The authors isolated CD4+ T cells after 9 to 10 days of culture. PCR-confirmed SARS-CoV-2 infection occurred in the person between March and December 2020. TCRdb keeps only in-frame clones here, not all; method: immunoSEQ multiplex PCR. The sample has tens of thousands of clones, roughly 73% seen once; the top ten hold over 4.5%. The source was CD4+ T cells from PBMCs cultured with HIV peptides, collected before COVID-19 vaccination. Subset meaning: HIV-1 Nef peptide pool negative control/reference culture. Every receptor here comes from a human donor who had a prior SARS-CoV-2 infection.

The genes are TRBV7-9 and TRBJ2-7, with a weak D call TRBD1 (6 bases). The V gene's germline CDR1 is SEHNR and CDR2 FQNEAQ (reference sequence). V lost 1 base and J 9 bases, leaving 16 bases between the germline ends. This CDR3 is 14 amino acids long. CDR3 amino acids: CASSLEGHPIWQYF. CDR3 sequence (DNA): TGTGCCAGCAGCTTAGAGGGACACCCGATTTGGCAGTACTTC.

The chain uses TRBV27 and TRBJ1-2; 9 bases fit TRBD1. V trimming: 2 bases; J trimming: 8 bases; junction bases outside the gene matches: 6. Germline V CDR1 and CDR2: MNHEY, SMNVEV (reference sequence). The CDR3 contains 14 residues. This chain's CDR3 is CASSLVQGAGGYTF. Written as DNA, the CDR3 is TGTGCCAGCAGTTTAGTACAGGGGGCTGGGGGCTACACCTTC.